One sample yielded the 31 T cell receptor beta chains listed below, sequenced in a study of tumor and adjacent non-tumor tissue in lung cancer. The template was RNA from unsorted bulk tissue. Three rounds of nested PCR, following a modified ARM-PCR protocol, produced the TCRbeta library. TCRdb re-derived calls from the multiplex PCR reads in MiXCR, one entry per CDR3 protein. This sample yields 200,000 to 250,000 distinct CDR3 sequences, of which around 70% are seen a single time; roughly a quarter belongs to the top ten. Sequencing was carried out using lung tumor tissue. The receptor set was obtained from a man in his sixties with non-small cell lung cancer.

V and J are TRBV6-1 and TRBJ1-4; 9 positions match TRBD1. Germline values: CDR1 MNHNS, CDR2 SASEGT. V shed 5 bases and J 6 bases; nucleotides not matched to a gene: 13. The CDR3 covers 17 residues. CDR3 nucleotide sequence: TGTGCCAGCAGTTCTGACAGGGGGGACACTTCTTATGAAAAACTGTTTTTT. Translated, it gives CASSSDRGDTSYEKLFF.

CDR3 sequence (DNA): TGTGCCAAGAGCAGGACCGGGACAGGGAGCACCGAAGCTTTCTTT. Its translation: CAKSRTGTGSTEAFF. V gene TRBV11-3 combines with J gene TRBJ1-1; 9 bases align to TRBD1. Germline V lookup: CDR1 SGHNT, CDR2 YENEEA. There are 15 residues in the CDR3. J was trimmed by 8 bases and V by 10 bases; bases with no gene match: 17.

Regarding this clonotype: The junction and the germline gene differ at one end; a read error may be behind it. The chain joins TRBV11-3 to TRBJ2-2, with 7 bases identical to TRBD2. The CDR3 totals 17 residues. In germline, CDR1 is SGHNT, CDR2 YENEEA. CDR3 bases: TGTGCCAGCAGCTTAGCCGTGACTTGCGGGAGAGCCCGGGAGCTCTTTTTT. Residues: CASSLAVTCGRARELFF.

Comments on this clonotype: Just one base apart from a much larger clone, this may be a read error. The rearrangement uses TRBV6-5 and TRBJ1-2; possible D gene TRBD1, 6 bases. The CDR3 extends over 15 amino acids. The germline V and J ends were trimmed by 6 bases and 2 bases, with 16 bases remaining between them. CDR1 is MNHEY and CDR2 is SVGAGI in the germline V gene. The CDR3 is CASRRPLQGNYGYTF. In DNA, the CDR3 is TGTGCCAGCAGGCGACCCTTACAGGGAAACTATGGCTACACCTTC.

Turning to this clonotype: One end of the junction is discordant with germline, which a read error may explain. The chain combines TRBV29-1 with TRBJ1-1; D ambiguous. Germline values: CDR1 SQVTM, CDR2 ANQGSEA. This CDR3 contains 14 residues. The CDR3 here is CSVEDGLLITEAFF. CDR3 bases: TGCAGCGTCGAAGATGGGCTCTTGATCACTGAAGCTTTCTTT.

By frequency in the sample, this clonotype is medium-sized. The chain carries TRBV6-1 and TRBJ2-4, with D uncertain. Trimming left V 6 bases short and J 5 bases short, with 14 bases between. The CDR3 is 14 residues long. Germline V gene data show CDR1 as MNHNS and CDR2 as SASEGT. The CDR3 region is CASRSLVGQNIQYF. For the CDR3, the DNA is TGTGCCAGCAGGAGCCTTGTTGGACAAAACATTCAGTACTTC.

Points on this clonotype: A junction end diverges from the germline sequence, so it may reflect a read error. V is TRBV20-1 and J is TRBJ1-2, with 8 bases lining up with TRBD1. This CDR3 has 14 residues. Per the germline V gene, CDR1 is DFQATT and CDR2 is SNEGSKA (reference sequence). CDR3 in DNA: TGCAATGCTAGGACTGGGACAGGCCACTATGGCTACACCTTC. It specifies CNARTGTGHYGYTF.

As to this clonotype: The CDR3 carries no conserved terminal phenylalanine or tryptophan, so it likely arises from a read error. The V and J genes are TRBV6-6 and TRBJ2-1, with 9 bases lining up with TRBD2. This CDR3 has 16 residues. Trimming cost V 7 bases and J 4 bases; bases outside gene matches: 11. CDR1 and CDR2 from the germline V gene are MNHNY and SVGAGI (reference sequence). The CDR3 spells CASIANSGSVYNEQFL. CDR3 nucleotide sequence: TGTGCCAGCATTGCAAATAGCGGGAGTGTTTACAATGAGCAGTTCTTA.

The rearrangement links TRBV4-1 to TRBJ2-7; D unclear. Germline V gene sequence: CDR1 MGHRA, CDR2 YSYEKL. The CDR3 consists of 15 residues. Trimming cost V 3 bases and J 0 bases, with 12 bases left between them. The CDR3 sequence: CASSHEFQGSYEQYF. The CDR3 DNA reads as TGCGCCAGCAGCCATGAATTTCAAGGCTCCTACGAGCAGTACTTC.

This clonotype was seen ten or more times. CDR3 DNA: TGCGCCAGCAGCCAAGATACCGCAGGGACAGTCAATTCACCCCTCCACTTT. Protein product: CASSQDTAGTVNSPLHF. The chain carries TRBV4-3 and TRBJ1-6, with 7 bases that match TRBD1. The CDR3 sequence is 17 residues long. The germline CDR1 and CDR2 sequences are LGHNA and YSLEER. The trim removed 0 bases at V and 7 bases at J, leaving 9 bases unmatched.

The chain has TRBV5-5 and TRBJ2-7; D possibly matches TRBD1 or TRBD2 (5 bases each). This CDR3 comprises 16 residues. Trimming pared 6 bases from V and 0 bases from J, leaving 19 bases between. From germline, CDR1 is SGHKS and CDR2 YYEKEE (reference sequence). The CDR3 bases are TGTGCCAGCAACTCGACTGAGGGGACGAGCTCCTACGAGCAGTACTTC. It specifies CASNSTEGTSSYEQYF.

As for this clonotype: At one boundary the junction diverges from the germline segment, which might be a read error. The chain combines TRBV6-6 with TRBJ1-6; possibly TRBD1 for D (6 bases). CDR3 size: 14 residues. Germline CDR1 reads MNHNY; CDR2 reads SVGAGI (reference sequence). This CDR3 is CTSSRAAGDSPHHF. Here the CDR3 DNA reads TGTACCAGCAGTAGGGCGGCAGGGGATTCACCCCACCACTTT.

This chain uses TRBV12-3 or TRBV12-4 with TRBJ2-5; 7 nucleotides agree with TRBD2. V lost 5 bases to trimming and J lost 5 bases; unmatched junction nucleotides: 11. This CDR3 is built from 15 residues. CDR3 nucleotide sequence: TGTGCCAGCAGTAGCAACGCCGGGGGGAGGGAGACCCAGTACTTC. This gives the protein CASSSNAGGRETQYF.

The V gene is TRBV20-1, the J gene TRBJ1-6; 10 nucleotides line up with TRBD1. Germline assignment: CDR1 DFQATT and CDR2 SNEGSKA (reference sequence). The length of the CDR3 is 15 residues. As DNA, the CDR3 is TGCAATGCCCTACACCGGGACAGGGGAGGGTCACCCCTCCACTTT. Translated, it gives CNALHRDRGGSPLHF.

This sequence joins TRBV12-3 or TRBV12-4 and TRBJ2-1; D unclear. The CDR3 covers 11 residues. V dropped 1 base and J dropped 10 bases, with 5 bases sitting between them. The CDR3 region is CASSLGWEQFF. CDR3 nucleotides: TGTGCCAGCAGTTTAGGGTGGGAGCAGTTCTTC.

The chain uses TRBV6-2 or TRBV6-3 and TRBJ1-5; D is unclear. V lost 2 bases to trimming and J lost 6 bases, with 8 bases between them. Germline-derived CDR1 and CDR2 are MNHEY and SVGEGT. The length of the CDR3 is 13 residues. In DNA form, the CDR3 reads TGTGCCAGCAGTTACGGCGGAGCTCAGCCCCAGCATTTT. Translating gives CASSYGGAQPQHF.

Points on this clonotype: A much larger clonotype is one base distant, so this may be a read error. The chain has TRBV20-1 and TRBJ1-1; D remains ambiguous. CDR1 is DFQATT, CDR2 SNEGSKA, per germline (reference sequence). The CDR3 length is 13 residues. The CDR3 is CSARGRVGTEVFF. The CDR3 DNA reads TGCAGTGCTAGGGGTAGGGTGGGTACTGAAGTTTTCTTT.

With respect to this clonotype: One end of the junction varies from germline; a read error may be responsible. This chain links TRBV12-3 or TRBV12-4 with TRBJ2-3; D gene ambiguous. CDR3 size: 15 residues. The CDR3 DNA follows: TGTGCCAGCAGCGAGTGGATAGGAGCCACAGATACACAGTATTTT. It yields the protein CASSEWIGATDTQYF.

The chain uses TRBV20-1 and TRBJ1-4; 8 positions agree with TRBD1. Germline CDR1 is DFQATT and CDR2 is SNEGSKA (reference sequence). V lost 4 bases and J lost 12; bases outside the gene matches: 16. The CDR3 covers 15 residues. The CDR3 loop reads CSANPPGQVAEELFF. In nucleotides, the CDR3 is TGCAGTGCTAATCCGCCGGGACAGGTAGCCGAAGAACTGTTTTTT.

In its sample, this clonotype was seen a few times. The chain recombines TRBV12-3 or TRBV12-4 with TRBJ2-6; either TRBD1 or TRBD2 may supply D (5 bases each). This CDR3 region has 15 residues. V was trimmed by 10 bases and J by 0 bases, leaving 13 bases between them. CDR3 sequence: CATKTGPSGANVLTF. The CDR3 DNA reads TGTGCCACCAAGACGGGGCCCTCTGGGGCCAACGTCCTGACTTTC.

On this clonotype: With a much larger clone just one base away, this may be a read error. The rearrangement joins TRBV6-2 or TRBV6-3 to TRBJ2-1, with D possibly matching TRBD1 (6 bases). The germline V gene encodes CDR1 MNHEY and CDR2 SVGEGT. The CDR3 covers 12 residues. The CDR3 nucleotides read TGTACCAGCGCAGGGGTGATAGATGAGCAGTTCTTC. Amino acids: CTSAGVIDEQFF.

CDR3 DNA: TGTGCCAGCAGCCAAGACGGTCGGTCACACGTAACTAATGAAAAACTGTTTTTT. It yields the protein CASSQDGRSHVTNEKLFF. This rearrangement joins TRBV4-2 to TRBJ1-4; D is uncertain. Deletions cut 0 bases from V and 1 base from J, with 15 bases between. This CDR3 has 18 residues. Germline-derived CDR1 and CDR2 are LGHNA and YNFKEQ.

Remarks on this clonotype: At one of its ends the junction is not consistent with the germline gene, which may arise from a read error. The CDR3 reads CASSLIAGDLDRQYF. The CDR3 coding sequence is TGTGCCAGCAGCCTTATAGCGGGAGATCTAGATAGGCAGTATTTT. The chain recombines TRBV6-5 with TRBJ2-3, with 9 bases identical to TRBD2. CDR1 is MNHEY and CDR2 is SVGAGI in the germline V gene. CDR3 length: 15 residues.

To note about this clonotype: At one of its ends the junction is not consistent with the germline gene, which may arise from a read error. The rearrangement joins TRBV20-1 to TRBJ2-7; D gene uncertain. This CDR3 has 14 residues. In germline, CDR1 is DFQATT, CDR2 SNEGSKA (reference sequence). The DNA for the CDR3 is TGCAGTGCTGGAAGGTTGGCGGATCCCTACAAGCAGTACTTC. Its protein is CSAGRLADPYKQYF.

Comments on this clonotype: This may arise from a read error, as a much more abundant clone is one base away. The chain carries TRBV7-8 and TRBJ1-1, with 7 bases lining up with TRBD1. The CDR3 is made up of 15 amino acids. The V and J ends lost 4 bases and 11 bases, in that order; junction bases with no gene match: 16. Germline V CDR1 and CDR2: SGHVS, FQNEAQ. CDR3 in amino acids: CASSSGELPGGEAFF. CDR3 bases: TGTGCCAGCAGCTCAGGCGAGTTACCAGGGGGAGAGGCTTTCTTT.

With regard to this clonotype: This may be a read error, as it is one base from a much larger clone. CDR3 in amino acids: CASSYRRVGQGTQYF. The CDR3 DNA reads TGTGCCAGCAGTTACCGCAGGGTGGGACAGGGTACGCAGTATTTT. The V call is TRBV6-2 or TRBV6-3, the J call TRBJ2-3, with 9 bases identical to TRBD1. Losses at the gene ends were 2 bases for V and 8 bases for J; bases not matched to a gene: 8. In germline, CDR1 is MNHEY, CDR2 SVGEGT. CDR3 size: 15 residues.

A remark on this clonotype: A read error may account for a junction end that differs from germline. The chain recombines TRBV20-1 with TRBJ2-7; 11 nucleotides align to TRBD2. CDR3 length equals 16 residues. Per germline, CDR1 DFQATT and CDR2 SNEGSKA (reference sequence). The CDR3 loop reads CSATSLAGGTGREQHF. CDR3 DNA sequence: TGCAGTGCCACTAGTCTAGCGGGGGGCACTGGGCGCGAACAGCACTTC.

The V call is TRBV5-1, the J call TRBJ2-5, with unresolved D. V was clipped by 1 base and J by 1 base, with 14 bases between them. The germline CDR1 and CDR2 sequences are SGHRS and YFSETQ. The CDR3 extends over 16 amino acids. The CDR3: CASSLLAWSVQETQYF. CDR3 bases: TGCGCCAGCAGCTTGCTCGCCTGGTCTGTCCAAGAGACCCAGTACTTC. The entire variable domain, with the rest obtained from reference TRBV5-1 and TRBJ2-5, is as follows: KAGVTQTPRYLIKTRGQQVTLSCSPISGHRSVSWYQQTPGQGLQFLFEYFSETQRNKGNFPGRFSGRQFSNSRSEMNVSTLELGDSALYLCASSLLAWSVQETQYFGPGTRLLVL.

To note about this clonotype: Relative to the germline gene, one junction end is altered; a read error may explain this. V is TRBV11-3 and J is TRBJ2-3; D is possibly TRBD2 (5 bases). CDR1 and CDR2 (germline): SGHNT, YENEEA. The CDR3 has 15 residues. CDR3: CTSSLYQLAVDTQYF. The CDR3 nucleotides are TGTACCAGCAGCTTATATCAGCTAGCAGTAGATACGCAGTATTTT.

This chain links TRBV11-3 with TRBJ2-2, with D tentatively TRBD2 (7 bases). Germline CDR1 and CDR2: SGHNT and YENEEA. V was trimmed by 8 bases and J by 8 bases, leaving 21 bases between them. The CDR3 contains 15 residues. This CDR3 reads CASGADGAGAGELFF. The CDR3 DNA sequence: TGTGCCAGCGGCGCCGACGGGGCGGGGGCAGGGGAGCTGTTTTTT. The variable domain in full, with the rest retrieved from reference TRBV11-3 and TRBJ2-2, is EAGVVQSPRYKIIEKKQPVAFWCNPISGHNTLYWYLQNLGQGPELLIRYENEEAVDDSQLPKDRFSAERLKGVDSTLKIQPAELGDSAVYLCASGADGAGAGELFFGEGSRLTVL.

As concerns this clonotype: A much larger clone lies a single base off, so this may be a read error. The gene calls are TRBV5-5 and TRBJ2-5; 12 nucleotides match TRBD2. Germline CDR1 reads SGHKS; CDR2 reads YYEKEE (reference sequence). V shed 6 bases, J shed 2 bases, and the junction held 11 bases outside the gene matches. The CDR3 totals 17 residues. CDR3 in DNA: TGTGCCAGCAACGCTAGCGGGGGGGCCTTTCTGCAAGAGACCCAGTACTTC. This gives the protein CASNASGGAFLQETQYF.